Shown below are 30 T cell receptor beta chains from a single sample sequenced in a study of OX40 agonist ivuxolimab in advanced cancers. TCRdb's table, derived via immunoSEQ multiplex PCR, lists solely in-frame clones and lacks some. The sample yields about 79,000 clones, 85% to 90% seen once. The sample in question was CD4+ or CD8+ T cells sorted from blood, obtained in a trial of the OX40 agonist ivuxolimab. The source is an adult with an advanced solid tumor such as melanoma, head and neck, liver or kidney cancer.

The chain carries TRBV5-6 and TRBJ1-1; TRBD1 agrees at 10 bases. The germline gives CDR1 SGHDT, CDR2 YYEEEE. The CDR3 has 17 residues. The V segment lost 7 bases and the J segment 4 bases; nucleotides outside the gene matches: 16. For the CDR3, the DNA is TGTGCCAGCGACGACAGGGGGCTTCGCGGGTTGTCCACTGAAGCTTTCTTT. It encodes CASDDRGLRGLSTEAFF.

CDR3 in amino acids: CASSQAVYEQYF. The CDR3, as DNA: TGTGCCAGCAGCCAAGCGGTCTACGAGCAGTACTTC. This chain joins TRBV14 and TRBJ2-7; D is undetermined. Trimming pared 1 base from V and 3 bases from J, leaving 4 bases between. Germline CDR1 reads SGHDN; CDR2 reads FVKESK. The CDR3 length is 12 residues.

The V call is TRBV9, the J call TRBJ1-1, with D unresolved. The V end was cut by 3 bases, the J end by 8 bases, with 14 bases between. The CDR3 contains 13 residues. Germline values: CDR1 SGDLS, CDR2 YYNGEE. The CDR3 here is CASSGSLDGEAFF. The DNA of the CDR3 is TGTGCCAGCAGCGGAAGTCTTGACGGCGAAGCTTTCTTT.

The chain joins TRBV9 to TRBJ2-3; TRBD2 is a possible D gene (5 bases). Germline V gene lookup returns CDR1 SGDLS and CDR2 YYNGEE. This CDR3 comprises 12 residues. V lost 3 bases and J lost 4, with 6 bases in between. DNA for the CDR3: TGTGCCAGCAGCGCACTAGCAGATACGCAGTATTTT. Its translation is CASSALADTQYF. The full variable domain, its missing parts supplied by reference TRBV9 and TRBJ2-3, is DSGVTQTPKHLITATGQRVTLRCSPRSGDLSVYWYQQSLDQGLQFLIQYYNGEERAKGNILERFSAQQFPDLHSELNLSSLELGDSALYFCASSALADTQYFGPGTRLTVL.

This clone was counted between two and nine times. The gene calls are TRBV7-2 and TRBJ1-5; no reliable D call. The length of the CDR3 is 16 residues. V gave up 10 bases and J gave up 1 base, with 20 bases separating them. CDR1 is SGHTA, CDR2 FQGNSA, per germline. The CDR3 is CAIKGPPGRSNQPQHF. CDR3 nucleotides: TGTGCCATCAAAGGCCCCCCCGGGCGGAGCAATCAGCCCCAGCATTTT.

Notes on this clone: A much larger clone sits a single nucleotide away, making a read error possible. Other DNA sequences in this specimen translate into the identical CDR3. The chain links TRBV30 to TRBJ1-3; D is undetermined. CDR1 is GTSNPN and CDR2 is SVGIG in the germline V gene (reference sequence). This CDR3 comprises 13 residues. The CDR3 here is CASEMSSGNTIYF. The CDR3 DNA reads TGCGCCTCCGAAATGAGCTCTGGAAACACCATATATTTT.

The chain joins TRBV6-5 to TRBJ1-5, with D possibly matching TRBD1 (5 bases). This CDR3 spans 13 amino acids. V lost 7 bases and J 1 base, leaving 8 bases between the germline ends. Germline values: CDR1 MNHEY, CDR2 SVGAGI. The CDR3 reads CASTRGSNQPQHF. CDR3 sequence (DNA): TGTGCCAGCACACGGGGCAGCAATCAGCCCCAGCATTTT.

This clone was counted once. The CDR3 is CAWLGVGKDYGYTF. The CDR3 nucleotides read TGTGCCTGGCTCGGGGTGGGAAAGGACTATGGCTACACCTTC. J is TRBJ1-2 and V is TRBV30; unclear D gene. Germline loops: CDR1 GTSNPN, CDR2 SVGIG (reference sequence). The CDR3 length is 14 residues. Trimming removed 5 bases at V and 3 bases at J, with 16 bases between.

The chain joins TRBV19 to TRBJ2-3, with 8 bases matching TRBD1. Germline-derived CDR1 and CDR2 are LNHDA and SQIVND (reference sequence). V was clipped by 2 bases and J by 3 bases; unmatched bases: 4. The CDR3 is 15 amino acids. The DNA for the CDR3 is TGTGCCAGTAGTATATTCACAGGGGGTACAGATACGCAGTATTTT. It yields the protein CASSIFTGGTDTQYF.

CDR3 sequence: CASSPDRGNQPQHF. DNA for the CDR3: TGTGCCAGCAGTCCAGACAGGGGCAATCAGCCCCAGCATTTT. The rearrangement joins TRBV27 to TRBJ1-5, with 7 bases matching TRBD1. Germline CDR1 reads MNHEY; CDR2 reads SMNVEV (reference sequence). The ends lost 5 bases at V and 2 bases at J; junction bases unmatched: 3. This CDR3 comprises 14 residues.

The chain recombines TRBV7-8 with TRBJ1-3, with no clear D. There are 15 residues in the CDR3. Germline CDR1 and CDR2: SGHVS and FQNEAQ. V lost 5 bases to trimming and J lost 0 bases, with 11 bases between them. The CDR3 sequence: CASSTAGISGNTIYF. CDR3 DNA: TGTGCCAGCAGCACAGCGGGAATCTCTGGAAACACCATATATTTT.

The V call is TRBV19, the J call TRBJ2-2; 10 bases are shared with TRBD1. There are 14 residues in the CDR3. The germline V gene has CDR1 LNHDA and CDR2 SQIVND (reference sequence). Trimming removed 3 bases from V and 7 bases from J; junction bases left unmatched: 2. CDR3: CASSIGQGVGELFF. Written as DNA, the CDR3 is TGTGCCAGTAGTATCGGACAGGGGGTCGGGGAGCTGTTTTTT.

This chain links TRBV28 with TRBJ1-1; D gene ambiguous. CDR1 is MDHEN, CDR2 SYDVKM, per germline. The CDR3 runs to 15 residues. The V end lost 5 bases, the J end lost 6 bases, and 19 bases lay between the germline ends. For the CDR3, the DNA is TGTGCCAGCAGTCATCAAACAGCCCAAGGAGCTGAAGCTTTCTTT. Its translation is CASSHQTAQGAEAFF.

The chain carries TRBV19 and TRBJ2-1; weak D call: TRBD2 (5 bases). V lost 5 bases and J 9 bases, leaving 11 bases between the germline ends. Germline V lookup: CDR1 LNHDA, CDR2 SQIVND (reference sequence). This CDR3 has 12 residues. DNA of the CDR3: TGTGCCAGTAGTGTCTTGGCGGGTGAGCAGTTCTTC. It yields the protein CASSVLAGEQFF.

V is TRBV19 and J is TRBJ1-4; D gene uncertain. Germline V gene data show CDR1 as LNHDA and CDR2 as SQIVND (reference sequence). V lost 0 bases, J lost 6 bases, and 8 bases lay in between. The CDR3 runs 14 residues. This CDR3 is CASSIDRWDEKLFF. The CDR3 region has the DNA TGTGCCAGTAGTATAGACAGATGGGATGAAAAACTGTTTTTT.

V is TRBV5-6 and J is TRBJ1-4; D uncertain. This CDR3 is 14 amino acids long. Germline CDR1 SGHDT, CDR2 YYEEEE. Deletions cut 0 bases from V and 0 bases from J, with 3 bases between. The CDR3: CASSLVTTNEKLFF. The CDR3, as DNA: TGTGCCAGCAGCTTGGTGACAACTAATGAAAAACTGTTTTTT.

V and J are TRBV19 and TRBJ2-1; 11 positions agree with TRBD2. The CDR3 runs to 15 residues. V was pared by 3 bases and J by 5 bases, with 3 bases of the junction left unmatched. Germline-derived CDR1 and CDR2 are LNHDA and SQIVND (reference sequence). CDR3 coding DNA: TGTGCCAGTAGTATTACTAGCGGGAGCCACAATGAGCAGTTCTTC. This gives the protein CASSITSGSHNEQFF.

The chain carries TRBV5-4 and TRBJ2-4; possible D gene TRBD1, 6 bases. The CDR3 covers 14 residues. V lost 1 base and J 2 bases, leaving 7 bases between the germline ends. Germline CDR1 SGHNT, CDR2 YYREEE (reference sequence). DNA of the CDR3: TGTGCCAGCAGCTTGCAGGGGACCAAAAACATTCAGTACTTC. Its translation: CASSLQGTKNIQYF.

The rearrangement links TRBV5-8 to TRBJ2-2, with 11 bases fitting TRBD2. CDR3 length: 17 residues. The V segment lost 0 bases and the J segment 6 bases; nucleotides outside the gene matches: 7. CDR1 is SGHTS, CDR2 YDEGEE, per germline. The CDR3 here is CASSLVAGGPEAGELFF. The CDR3 DNA sequence: TGTGCCAGCAGCTTGGTAGCGGGAGGGCCGGAAGCCGGGGAGCTGTTTTTT.

In this sample, this clone turned up once. This rearrangement joins TRBV13 to TRBJ2-1; 7 positions match TRBD2. Germline values: CDR1 PRHDT, CDR2 FYEKMQ (reference sequence). CDR3 size: 16 residues. The V gene end was trimmed by 5 bases and the J gene end by 5 bases; junction bases not matched to a gene: 12. DNA for the CDR3: TGTGCCAGCAGCCAAACCGGGACTACCGAACACAATGAGCAGTTCTTC. This translates into CASSQTGTTEHNEQFF.

The V and J genes are TRBV4-2 and TRBJ2-1; 14 nucleotides match TRBD2. With 1 base clipped from V and 7 bases from J, the junction kept 3 bases outside the gene matches. Germline lookup yields CDR1 LGHNA and CDR2 YNFKEQ. This CDR3 contains 16 residues. Here the CDR3 DNA reads TGTGCCAGCAGCCAAGCGGGACTAGCGGGAGAGAATGAGCAGTTCTTC. It codes for CASSQAGLAGENEQFF.

The rearrangement joins TRBV19 to TRBJ2-1; 8 positions agree with TRBD1. Germline loops: CDR1 LNHDA, CDR2 SQIVND (reference sequence). With V trimmed by 5 bases and J by 2 bases, 5 bases remained unmatched. The CDR3 length is 15 residues. The chain's CDR3 is CASSSGTGTYNEQFF. In DNA, the CDR3 is TGTGCCAGTAGTTCAGGGACAGGAACCTACAATGAGCAGTTCTTC.

The chain carries TRBV10-3 and TRBJ2-1, with TRBD1 matching 7 bases. The length of the CDR3 is 15 residues. Germline trimming cut 6 bases from V and 4 bases from J; bases unmatched to any gene: 9. CDR1 is ENHRY, CDR2 SYGVKD, per germline. The CDR3, as DNA: TGTGCCATCAGCAACCGTGGGGGACAGTACAATGAGCAGTTCTTC. This sequence encodes CAISNRGGQYNEQFF.

The CDR3 coding sequence is TGTGCCAGCAGCCCGGGGACCGGAGCAGGGGGCACTGAAGCTTTCTTT. Its protein product is CASSPGTGAGGTEAFF. This chain connects TRBV5-5 to TRBJ1-1; 7 bases map to TRBD1. Germline lookup yields CDR1 SGHKS and CDR2 YYEKEE (reference sequence). With V trimmed by 4 bases and J by 4 bases, 13 bases remained unmatched. This CDR3 contains 16 residues.

The rearrangement uses TRBV5-1 and TRBJ1-1; 8 bases agree with TRBD1. The length of the CDR3 is 17 residues. The germline CDR1 and CDR2 sequences are SGHRS and YFSETQ. V lost 4 bases and J lost 0; bases outside the gene matches: 11. The CDR3 nucleotides are TGCGCCAGCAGCCGAAAAGGCACAGGGGGTCTGAACACTGAAGCTTTCTTT. It specifies CASSRKGTGGLNTEAFF.

This chain joins TRBV5-1 and TRBJ2-2, with 14 nucleotides matching TRBD2. CDR3 length equals 17 residues. V shed 3 bases, J shed 3 bases, and the junction held 4 bases outside the gene matches. In germline, CDR1 is SGHRS, CDR2 YFSETQ. For the CDR3, the DNA is TGCGCCAGCAGCTCGGGACTAGCGGGAGCGGACACCGGGGAGCTGTTTTTT. Translation gives CASSSGLAGADTGELFF.

For the CDR3, the DNA is TGTGCCAGCAGTGATGGAGGGTCTGAAGCTTTCTTT. Protein product: CASSDGGSEAFF. The gene calls are TRBV6-4 and TRBJ1-1; D is undetermined. This CDR3 is built from 12 residues. The germline CDR1 and CDR2 sequences are MRHNA and SNTAGT. Trimming pared 3 bases from V and 6 bases from J, leaving 8 bases between.

The chain links TRBV5-4 to TRBJ2-3, with D maybe TRBD2 (6 bases). The V end was cut by 0 bases, the J end by 0 bases, with 14 bases between. This CDR3 contains 17 residues. Per germline, CDR1 SGHNT and CDR2 YYREEE (reference sequence). The CDR3 here is CASSLVWGGTSTDTQYF. For the CDR3, the DNA is TGTGCCAGCAGCTTGGTGTGGGGCGGGACCAGCACAGATACGCAGTATTTT.

The rearrangement uses TRBV7-9 and TRBJ2-7; D remains unclear. Germline loops: CDR1 SEHNR, CDR2 FQNEAQ (reference sequence). V lost 2 bases and J 7 bases, leaving 15 bases between the germline ends. This CDR3 region has 14 residues. The CDR3 protein is CASSLLSPSVEQYF. CDR3 bases: TGTGCCAGCAGCTTATTGTCACCATCGGTAGAGCAGTACTTC.

The DNA for the CDR3 is TGTGCCAGCGCCTCCTCTATAGCGGGAGCTTATACGCAGTATTTT. It translates to CASASSIAGAYTQYF. V is TRBV28 and J is TRBJ2-3, with 9 bases aligning to TRBD2. V was pared by 8 bases and J by 7 bases, with 13 bases of the junction left unmatched. CDR1 MDHEN and CDR2 SYDVKM come from the germline V gene. The CDR3 length is 15 residues. The full variable domain, its missing parts supplied by reference TRBV28 and TRBJ2-3, is DVKVTQSSRYLVKRTGEKVFLECVQDMDHENMFWYRQDPGLGLRLIYFSYDVKMKEKGDIPEGYSVSREKKERFSLILESASTNQTSMYLCASASSIAGAYTQYFGPGTRLTVL.